Listed below are T cell receptor beta chains from one sample, sequenced in a study of graft-versus-host responses after intestinal transplantation. For these receptors, no antigen is known. Libraries were prepared by immunoSEQ multiplex PCR; TCRdb keeps only in-frame clonotypes and omits some of them. The table records 95,000 to 150,000 clones, approximately 92% of them present only once. The starting material was unstimulated CD4+ T cells sorted from spleen or lymph node cells, obtained before intestinal transplant. The receptors originated from a human donor who received an intestinal transplant. The CDR3 runs from the conserved cysteine through the conserved F or W. The D gene is left open where the match is weak. Clone size is not always given. Where it is, it says once, few, many or a class for expanded clones.

>-|-|TRBJ2-3|TRBV10-1
TGCGCCAGCAGTGCCTCGGATACGCAGTATTTT
CASSASDTQYF
>-|TRBD2|TRBJ2-7|TRBV7-8
TGTGCCAGCAGCGCAAGTTATAGCGGGGAAAGCTCCTACGAGCAGTACTTC
CASSASYSGESSYEQYF
>-|-|TRBJ1-5|TRBV1
TGCACCAGCAGCCAAAGAATGGGGACGGGAGGAGATGAGCCCCAGCATTTT
CTSSQRMGTGGDEPQHF
>-|-|TRBJ1-5|TRBV6-1
TGTGCCAGTCTAACAGGGAATCAGCCCCAGCATTTT
CASLTGNQPQHF
>-|TRBD1|TRBJ2-7|TRBV7-9
TGTGCCAGCAGCGGCCGGGACAGGGTTTACGAGCAGTACTTC
CASSGRDRVYEQYF
>few|-|TRBJ1-2|TRBV5-1
TGCGCCAGCAGCCCCAGGGACTATGGCTACACCTTC
CASSPRDYGYTF
>-|-|TRBJ2-7|TRBV10-1
TGCGCCAGCAGTGAGGCGGGGGGGACAGGGGAAAAGTACTTC
CASSEAGGTGEKYF
>-|TRBD2|TRBJ2-4|TRBV4-1
TGCGCCAGCAGACCCGGGGGGGTGAGGGAAAACATTCAGTACTTC
CASRPGGVRENIQYF
>-|TRBD2|TRBJ2-1|TRBV7-7
TGTGCTAGCAGCCAGGGGACTAGCGGGAGTAATGAGCAGTTCTTC
CASSQGTSGSNEQFF
>-|-|TRBJ1-5|TRBV6-1
TGTGCCAGCAGAAGGCCAGGGCATCAGCCCCAGCATTTT
CASRRPGHQPQHF
>-|-|TRBJ2-4|TRBV2
TGTGCCAGCAGTGATCAGGGAGCCAAAAACATTCAGTACTTC
CASSDQGAKNIQYF
>-|TRBD2|TRBJ2-2|TRBV29-1
TGCAGCGTTGCGGGACTAGCTACCGGGGAGCTGTTTTTT
CSVAGLATGELFF
>-|-|TRBJ1-1|TRBV18
TGTGCCAGCTCACCGACGGACCCCGGGGCTGAAGCTTTCTTT
CASSPTDPGAEAFF
>-|-|TRBJ2-2|TRBV6-5
TGTGCCAGCAGGCCACAGGGATGGAAGACCGGGGAGCTGTTTTTT
CASRPQGWKTGELFF
>-|-|TRBJ1-3|TRBV2
TGTGCCAGCAAAGGTCGGGAAGTTTCTGGAAACACCATATATTTT
CASKGREVSGNTIYF
>-|-|TRBJ2-7|TRBV5-1
TGCGCCAGCAGCTCCGGGAACCGCTACGAGCAGTACTTC
CASSSGNRYEQYF
>-|-|TRBJ2-7|TRBV5-6
TGTGCCAGCAGCGTGTGGGACGAGCAGTACTTC
CASSVWDEQYF
>-|-|TRBJ1-5|TRBV18
TGTGCCAGCTCACCACCAAGGCGGGGGCGGCAGCCCCAGCATTTT
CASSPPRRGRQPQHF
>-|TRBD1|TRBJ2-7|TRBV6-1
TGTGCCAGCAGTGTAACTCGCGGGACAGGCTACGAGCAGTACTTC
CASSVTRGTGYEQYF
>-|-|TRBJ2-7|TRBV6-5
TGTGCCAGCAGTGGCAATGACAGGCCCGGGCAGCAGTACTTC
CASSGNDRPGQQYF
>-|-|TRBJ2-3|TRBV5-4
TGTGCCAGCAGCTTGTCGCGGGGCACAGATACGCAGTATTTT
CASSLSRGTDTQYF
>-|TRBD1|TRBJ1-3|TRBV27
TGTGCCAGCAGAGACGGACAGGGCCATGGAAACACCATATATTTT
CASRDGQGHGNTIYF
>-|-|TRBJ1-4|TRBV19
TGTGCCAGTAGTGGGGGTCGGTCATCTAACCTTAATGAAAAACTGTTTTTT
CASSGGRSSNLNEKLFF
>-|TRBD2|TRBJ2-1|TRBV10-3
TGTGCCATCAGTGAGTCGATAGCGGGAGGATCTAATGAGCAGTTCTTC
CAISESIAGGSNEQFF
>-|-|TRBJ2-2|TRBV5-4
TGTGCCAGCAGCTTGTTGCCAGCCGCCGGGGAGCTGTTTTTT
CASSLLPAAGELFF
>-|-|TRBJ2-7|TRBV4-2
TGTGCCAGCAGCCAAGATTGGATGAGTGTATACGAGCAGTACTTC
CASSQDWMSVYEQYF
>-|-|TRBJ1-2|TRBV27
TGTGCCAGCAGTTTTGAGATGGGTGAAGCCTATAAGGATGGCTACACCTTC
CASSFEMGEAYKDGYTF
>few|TRBD1|TRBJ1-2|TRBV6-1
TGTGCCAGCAGTGAAGACAGGGGGCTATCGGATGGCTACACCTTC
CASSEDRGLSDGYTF
>few|TRBD1|TRBJ1-2|TRBV5-6
TGTGCCAGCAGACTACAGGGGGATATTTATAACTATGGCTACACCTTC
CASRLQGDIYNYGYTF
>-|TRBD2|TRBJ2-3|TRBV28
TGTGCCAGCAGGCCCCGGATGGGGACTAGCGGGTTTAGCACAGATACGCAGTATTTT
CASRPRMGTSGFSTDTQYF
>-|-|TRBJ2-3|TRBV5-1
TGCGCCAGCAGCTTATTGGTAGATACGCAGTATTTT
CASSLLVDTQYF
>-|-|TRBJ1-1|TRBV19
TGTGCCAGTGCCCTCGGGACGTTGGTGAACACTGAAGCTTTCTTT
CASALGTLVNTEAFF
>-|-|TRBJ2-2|TRBV7-9
TGTGCCAGCAGCTTTAAGCGGAACACCGGGGAGCTGTTTTTT
CASSFKRNTGELFF
>-|-|TRBJ1-2|TRBV6-5
TGTGCCAGCAGTTACTCCTTTAAAGTTCTCTACACCTTC
CASSYSFKVLYTF
>-|-|TRBJ1-5|TRBV28
TGTGCCAGCAGCCCACTCGCAGGGCAGCCTAGCAATCAGCCCCAGCATTTT
CASSPLAGQPSNQPQHF
>-|TRBD2|TRBJ2-5|TRBV6-5
TGTGCCAGCAGTTGGGGGGGACGAGAGACCCAGTACTTC
CASSWGGRETQYF
>once|-|TRBJ2-5|TRBV6-1
TGTGCCAGCAGTGAGATAGCGGCCCAGTACTTC
CASSEIAAQYF
>-|-|TRBJ2-2|TRBV9
TGTGCCAGCAGCGTAGGTCCTAAGAGACTAAACACCGGGGAGCTGTTTTTT
CASSVGPKRLNTGELFF
>-|-|TRBJ2-3|TRBV11-1
TGTGCCAGCAGCTTAGGTGCAGATACGCAGTATTTT
CASSLGADTQYF
>once|TRBD1|TRBJ2-5|TRBV5-4
TGTGCCAGCAGCTTGGAACACAGGGGATGGCAAGAGACCCAGTACTTC
CASSLEHRGWQETQYF
>-|TRBD1|TRBJ2-3|TRBV5-1
TGCGCCAGCAGCTGGGGGACAGACTACACAGATACGCAGTATTTT
CASSWGTDYTDTQYF
>-|TRBD1|TRBJ2-5|TRBV5-1
TGCGCCAGCAGCGCCGGGACAGGGAGGACCCAGTACTTC
CASSAGTGRTQYF
>-|-|TRBJ2-1|TRBV6-1
TGTGCCAGCAGCCAAGATAGCTACAATGAGCAGTTCTTC
CASSQDSYNEQFF
>-|-|TRBJ1-5|TRBV7-8
TGTGCCAGCAGCGCTAATTTACGGCCCGGAGGCAATCAGCCCCAGCATTTT
CASSANLRPGGNQPQHF
>once|-|TRBJ2-3|TRBV12-5
TGTGCTAGTGGTCCCTCAGGGAGGTATTCGAAAGTGGGCTTCACAGATACGCAGTATTTT
CASGPSGRYSKVGFTDTQYF
>-|-|TRBJ2-7|TRBV11-3
TGTGCCAGCAGCCCCGGAGGCCAGGCTTACGAGCAGTACTTC
CASSPGGQAYEQYF
>-|-|TRBJ1-4|TRBV10-1
TGCGCCAGCAGTGAGAAGGGTACGGATGAAAAACTGTTTTTT
CASSEKGTDEKLFF
>-|-|TRBJ2-7|TRBV30
TGTGCCTGGAGTCCGTCGTTGACTCGCTACGAGCAGTACTTC
CAWSPSLTRYEQYF
>-|-|TRBJ2-2|TRBV5-1
TGCGCCAGCAGCTCCACGAACACCGGGGAGCTGTTTTTT
CASSSTNTGELFF
>-|TRBD2|TRBJ2-7|TRBV6-5
TGTGCCAGCAGTTACGGGACTAGCGGGAGATACGAGCAGTACTTC
CASSYGTSGRYEQYF
>-|TRBD1|TRBJ1-4|TRBV7-6
TGTGCCAGCAGCTTAGACGCCGACAGGGGGAAAACAGGAAAACTGTTTTTT
CASSLDADRGKTGKLFF
>-|TRBD2|TRBJ2-7|TRBV2
TGTGCCAGCAGTAAGGGACTAGCGGGAGGGACCTACGAGCAGTACTTC
CASSKGLAGGTYEQYF
>-|-|TRBJ2-3|TRBV29-1
TGCAGCGTTGCTCAGGCCACAGATACGCAGTATTTT
CSVAQATDTQYF
>-|TRBD2|TRBJ2-7|TRBV5-1
TGCGCCAGCAGCTTGGCCAAATCTAGCGGGGTCCGCGAGCAGTACTTC
CASSLAKSSGVREQYF